This T cell receptor beta chain was captured in a study of blood T cell repertoires in COVID-19. The CDR3 length is 18 residues. The V end lost 1 base, the J end lost 5 bases, and 20 bases lay between the germline ends. Germline lookup yields CDR1 MNHNS and CDR2 SASEGT. Data came from immunoSEQ multiplex PCR; TCRdb stores just in-frame clones and leaves some out. In the table there are about 81,000 clones, roughly four fifths of which are singletons. The receptor was derived from a human donor in a cohort sampled during active COVID-19. The chain recombines TRBV6-1 with TRBJ2-2; D uncertain. The sample consisted of peripheral blood. For the CDR3, the DNA is TGTGCCAGCAGTGAAGTGAGACGACAAATTAGAGAGACCGGGGAGCTGTTTTTT. Translating it yields CASSEVRRQIRETGELFF.